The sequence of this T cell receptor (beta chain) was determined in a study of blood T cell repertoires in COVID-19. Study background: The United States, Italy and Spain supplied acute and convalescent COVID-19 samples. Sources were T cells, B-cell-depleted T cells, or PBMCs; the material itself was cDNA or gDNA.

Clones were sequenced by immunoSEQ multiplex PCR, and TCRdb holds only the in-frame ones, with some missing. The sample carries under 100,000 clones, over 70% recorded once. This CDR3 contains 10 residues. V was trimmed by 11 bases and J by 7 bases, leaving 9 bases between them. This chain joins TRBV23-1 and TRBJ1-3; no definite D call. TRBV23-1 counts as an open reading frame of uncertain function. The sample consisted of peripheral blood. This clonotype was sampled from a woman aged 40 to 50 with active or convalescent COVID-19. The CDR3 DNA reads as TGCGCCCGGGTAAAGAACACCATATATTTT. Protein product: CARVKNTIYF.